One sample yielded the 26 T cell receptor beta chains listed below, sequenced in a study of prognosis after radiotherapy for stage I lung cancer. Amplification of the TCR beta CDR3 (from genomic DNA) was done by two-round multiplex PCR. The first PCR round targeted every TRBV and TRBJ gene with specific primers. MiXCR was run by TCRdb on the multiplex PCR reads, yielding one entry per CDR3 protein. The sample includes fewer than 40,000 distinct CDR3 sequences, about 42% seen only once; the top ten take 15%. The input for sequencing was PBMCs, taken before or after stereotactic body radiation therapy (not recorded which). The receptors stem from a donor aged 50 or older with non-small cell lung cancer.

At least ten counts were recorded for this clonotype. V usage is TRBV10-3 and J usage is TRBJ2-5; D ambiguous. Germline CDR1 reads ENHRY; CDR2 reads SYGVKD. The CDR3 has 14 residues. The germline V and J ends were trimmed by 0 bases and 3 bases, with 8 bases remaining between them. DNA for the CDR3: TGTGCCATCAGTGAGTCTCAAACTGAAGAGACCCAGTACTTC. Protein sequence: CAISESQTEETQYF.

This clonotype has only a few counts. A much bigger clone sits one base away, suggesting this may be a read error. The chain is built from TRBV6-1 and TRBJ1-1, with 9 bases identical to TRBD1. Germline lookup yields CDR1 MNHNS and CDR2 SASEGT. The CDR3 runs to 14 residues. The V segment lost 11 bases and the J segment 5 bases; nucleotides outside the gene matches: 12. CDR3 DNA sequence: TGTGCCGGCAACATCGGGACAGGGAAAACTGAAGCTTTCTTT. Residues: CAGNIGTGKTEAFF.

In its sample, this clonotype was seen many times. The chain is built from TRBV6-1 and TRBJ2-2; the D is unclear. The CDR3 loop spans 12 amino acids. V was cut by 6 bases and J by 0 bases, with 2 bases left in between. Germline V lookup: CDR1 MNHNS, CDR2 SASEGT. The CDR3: CASRSNTGELFF. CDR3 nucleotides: TGTGCCAGCAGGTCGAACACCGGGGAGCTGTTTTTT.

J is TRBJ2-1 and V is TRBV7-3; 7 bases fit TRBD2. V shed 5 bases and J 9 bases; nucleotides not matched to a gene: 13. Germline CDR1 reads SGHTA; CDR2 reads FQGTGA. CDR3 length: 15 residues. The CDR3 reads CASSTSSGPVSEQFF. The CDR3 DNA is TGTGCCAGCAGCACCTCTAGCGGTCCGGTTAGTGAGCAGTTCTTC.

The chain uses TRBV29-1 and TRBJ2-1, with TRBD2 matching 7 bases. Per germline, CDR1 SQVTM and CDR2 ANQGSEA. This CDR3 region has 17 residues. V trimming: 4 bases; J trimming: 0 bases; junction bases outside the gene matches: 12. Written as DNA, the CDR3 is TGCAGCGTTGTAGTGGGCGGGAGTGGGAGCTCCTACAATGAGCAGTTCTTC. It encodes CSVVVGGSGSSYNEQFF.

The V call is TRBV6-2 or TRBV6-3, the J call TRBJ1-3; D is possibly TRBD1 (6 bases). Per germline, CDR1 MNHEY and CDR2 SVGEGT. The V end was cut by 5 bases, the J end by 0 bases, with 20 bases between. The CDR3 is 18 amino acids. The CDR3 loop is CASSEVVYMGASGNTIYF. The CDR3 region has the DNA TGTGCCAGCAGTGAAGTGGTTTATATGGGGGCCTCTGGAAACACCATATATTTT.

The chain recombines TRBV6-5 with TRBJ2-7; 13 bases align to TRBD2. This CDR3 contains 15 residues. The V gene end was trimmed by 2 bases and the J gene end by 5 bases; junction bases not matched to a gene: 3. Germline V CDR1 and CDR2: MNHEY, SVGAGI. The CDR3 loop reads CASSYGLAGVDEQYF. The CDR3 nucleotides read TGTGCCAGCAGTTACGGACTAGCGGGAGTGGACGAGCAGTACTTC.

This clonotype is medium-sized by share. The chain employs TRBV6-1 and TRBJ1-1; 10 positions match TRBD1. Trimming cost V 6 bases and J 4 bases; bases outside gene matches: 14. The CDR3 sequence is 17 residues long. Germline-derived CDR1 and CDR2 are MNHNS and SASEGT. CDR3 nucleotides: TGTGCCAGCAGGCGACGCGGACAGGGGGGCTACAGCACTGAAGCTTTCTTT. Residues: CASRRRGQGGYSTEAFF.

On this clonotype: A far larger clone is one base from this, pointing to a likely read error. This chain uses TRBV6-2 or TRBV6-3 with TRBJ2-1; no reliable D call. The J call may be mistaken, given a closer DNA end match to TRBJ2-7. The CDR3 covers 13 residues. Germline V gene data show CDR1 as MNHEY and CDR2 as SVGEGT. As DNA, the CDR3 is TGTGCCACCCGCACGGTGAGACCCTACGAGCAGTACTTC. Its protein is CATRTVRPYEQYF.

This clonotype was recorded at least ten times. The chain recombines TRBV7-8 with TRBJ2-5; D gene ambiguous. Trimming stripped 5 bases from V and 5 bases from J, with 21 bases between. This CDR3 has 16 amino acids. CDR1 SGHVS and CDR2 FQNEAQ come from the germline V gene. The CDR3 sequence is CASSLMGPSMSETQYF. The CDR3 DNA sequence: TGTGCCAGCAGCCTCATGGGTCCCTCTATGAGTGAGACCCAGTACTTC.

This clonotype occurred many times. CDR3 DNA: TGCGCCAGCAGCTTTGGGGGGGGGAACCACAATGAGCAGTTCTTC. This codes for CASSFGGGNHNEQFF. The chain is built from TRBV5-1 and TRBJ2-1; 7 nucleotides align to TRBD2. The J segment lost 5 bases and the V segment lost 2 bases, leaving 7 bases of the junction unmatched. The V gene's germline CDR1 is SGHRS and CDR2 YFSETQ. The CDR3 is 15 amino acids.

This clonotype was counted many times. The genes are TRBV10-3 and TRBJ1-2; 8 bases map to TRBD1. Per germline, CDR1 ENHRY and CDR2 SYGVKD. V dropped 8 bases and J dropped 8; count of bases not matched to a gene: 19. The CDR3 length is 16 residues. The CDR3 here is CAISDRTGNTLRGYTF. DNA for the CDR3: TGTGCCATCTCAGACCGGACAGGGAATACCTTGAGGGGCTACACCTTC.

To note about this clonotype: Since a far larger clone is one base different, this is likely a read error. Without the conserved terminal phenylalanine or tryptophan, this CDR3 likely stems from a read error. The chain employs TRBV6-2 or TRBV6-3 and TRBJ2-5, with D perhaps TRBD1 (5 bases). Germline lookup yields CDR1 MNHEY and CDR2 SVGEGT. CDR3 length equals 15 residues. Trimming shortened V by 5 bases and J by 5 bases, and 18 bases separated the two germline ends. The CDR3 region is CASSDHSTAQETQYL. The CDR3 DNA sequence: TGTGCCAGCAGTGATCATTCGACAGCGCAGGAGACCCAGTACTTA.

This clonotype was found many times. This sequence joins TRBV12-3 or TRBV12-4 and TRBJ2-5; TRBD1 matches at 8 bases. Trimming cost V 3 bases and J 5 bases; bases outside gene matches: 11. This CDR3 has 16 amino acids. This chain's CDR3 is CASSLSGRGLGETQYF. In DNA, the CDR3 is TGTGCCAGCAGTTTGTCCGGCAGGGGGCTTGGGGAGACCCAGTACTTC.

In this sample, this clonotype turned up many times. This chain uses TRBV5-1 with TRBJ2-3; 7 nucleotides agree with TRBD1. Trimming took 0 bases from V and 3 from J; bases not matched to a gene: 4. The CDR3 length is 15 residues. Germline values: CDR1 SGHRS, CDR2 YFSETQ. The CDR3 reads CASSLEGGWTDTQYF. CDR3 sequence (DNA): TGCGCCAGCAGCTTGGAAGGGGGCTGGACAGATACGCAGTATTTT.

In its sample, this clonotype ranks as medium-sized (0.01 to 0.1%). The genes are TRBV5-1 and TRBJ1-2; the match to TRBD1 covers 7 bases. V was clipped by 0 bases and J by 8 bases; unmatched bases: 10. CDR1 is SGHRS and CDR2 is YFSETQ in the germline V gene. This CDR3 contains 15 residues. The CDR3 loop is CASSLGQDRLKGYTF. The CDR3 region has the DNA TGCGCCAGCAGCTTGGGACAGGACAGGTTAAAAGGCTACACCTTC.

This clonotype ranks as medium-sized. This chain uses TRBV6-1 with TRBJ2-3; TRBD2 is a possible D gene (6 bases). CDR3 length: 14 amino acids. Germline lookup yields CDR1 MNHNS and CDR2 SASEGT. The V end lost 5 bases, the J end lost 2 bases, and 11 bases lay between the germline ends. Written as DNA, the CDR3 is TGTGCCAGCAGTCCGGGGGTCCACACAGATACGCAGTATTTT. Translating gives CASSPGVHTDTQYF.

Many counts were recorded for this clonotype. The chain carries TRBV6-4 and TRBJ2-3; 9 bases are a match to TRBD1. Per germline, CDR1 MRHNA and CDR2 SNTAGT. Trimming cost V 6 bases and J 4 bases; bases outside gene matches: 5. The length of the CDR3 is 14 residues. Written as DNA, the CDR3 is TGTGCCAGCAGGGGACAGGGTGAGGCAGATACGCAGTATTTT. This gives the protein CASRGQGEADTQYF.

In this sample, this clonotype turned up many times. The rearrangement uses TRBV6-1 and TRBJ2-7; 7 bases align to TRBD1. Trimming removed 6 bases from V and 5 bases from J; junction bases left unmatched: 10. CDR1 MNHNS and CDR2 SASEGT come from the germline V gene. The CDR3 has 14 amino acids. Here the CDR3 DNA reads TGTGCCAGCAGCCCAAACAGGGGTTCCCACGAGCAGTACTTC. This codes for CASSPNRGSHEQYF.

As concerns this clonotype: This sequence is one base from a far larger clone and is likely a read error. The CDR3 DNA reads as TGTGCCAGCATAGGATACGGGACAGGGAATCAGCCCCAGCATTTT. It translates to CASIGYGTGNQPQHF. V gene TRBV6-2 or TRBV6-3 combines with J gene TRBJ1-5, with 9 bases matching TRBD1. CDR3 length: 15 residues. Germline lookup yields CDR1 MNHEY and CDR2 SVGEGT. The V segment lost 7 bases and the J segment 4 bases; nucleotides outside the gene matches: 8.

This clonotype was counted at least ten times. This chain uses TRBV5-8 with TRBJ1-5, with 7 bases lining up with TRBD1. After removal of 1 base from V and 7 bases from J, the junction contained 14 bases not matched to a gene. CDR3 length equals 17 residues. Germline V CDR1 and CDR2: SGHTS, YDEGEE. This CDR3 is CASSLHGRGGNRQPQHF. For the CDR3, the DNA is TGTGCCAGCAGCTTGCACGGCAGGGGGGGAAACAGGCAGCCCCAGCATTTT. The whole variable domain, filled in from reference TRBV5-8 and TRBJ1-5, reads EAGVTQSPTHLIKTRGQQATLRCSPISGHTSVYWYQQALGLGLQFLLWYDEGEERNRGNFPPRFSGRQFPNYSSELNVNALELEDSALYLCASSLHGRGGNRQPQHFGDGTRLSIL.

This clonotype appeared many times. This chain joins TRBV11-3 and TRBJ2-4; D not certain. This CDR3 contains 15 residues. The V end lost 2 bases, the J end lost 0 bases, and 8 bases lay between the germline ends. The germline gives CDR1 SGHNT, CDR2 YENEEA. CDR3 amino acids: CASSLMGLAKNIQYF. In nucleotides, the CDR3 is TGTGCCAGCAGCTTAATGGGCTTAGCCAAAAACATTCAGTACTTC.

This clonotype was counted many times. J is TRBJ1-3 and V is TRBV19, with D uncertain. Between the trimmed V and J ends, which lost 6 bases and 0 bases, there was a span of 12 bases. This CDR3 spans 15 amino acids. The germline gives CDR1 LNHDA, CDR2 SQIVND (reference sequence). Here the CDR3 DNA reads TGTGCCAGTAGCAGAGGATGGAACTCTGGAAACACCATATATTTT. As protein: CASSRGWNSGNTIYF.

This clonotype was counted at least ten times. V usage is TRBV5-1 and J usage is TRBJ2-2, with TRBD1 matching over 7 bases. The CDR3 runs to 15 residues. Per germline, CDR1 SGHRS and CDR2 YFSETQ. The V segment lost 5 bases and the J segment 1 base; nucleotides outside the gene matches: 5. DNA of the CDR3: TGCGCCAGCAGAACAGGGGTCGGGAACACCGGGGAGCTGTTTTTT. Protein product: CASRTGVGNTGELFF. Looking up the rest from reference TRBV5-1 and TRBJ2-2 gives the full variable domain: KAGVTQTPRYLIKTRGQQVTLSCSPISGHRSVSWYQQTPGQGLQFLFEYFSETQRNKGNFPGRFSGRQFSNSRSEMNVSTLELGDSALYLCASRTGVGNTGELFFGEGSRLTVL.

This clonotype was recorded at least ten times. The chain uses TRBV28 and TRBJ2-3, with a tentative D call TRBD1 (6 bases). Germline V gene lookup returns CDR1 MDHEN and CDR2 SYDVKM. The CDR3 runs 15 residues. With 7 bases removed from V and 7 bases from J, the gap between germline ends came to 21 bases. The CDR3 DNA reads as TGTGCCAGCACTTCGGCTGGGGGCTCTCGTCATACGCAGTATTTT. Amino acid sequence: CASTSAGGSRHTQYF.

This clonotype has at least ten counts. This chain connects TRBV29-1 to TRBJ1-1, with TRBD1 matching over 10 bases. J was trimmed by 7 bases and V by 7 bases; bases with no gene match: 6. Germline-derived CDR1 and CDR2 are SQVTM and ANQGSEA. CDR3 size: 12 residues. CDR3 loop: CSADRGRGEAFF. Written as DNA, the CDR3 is TGCAGCGCCGACAGGGGGCGCGGTGAAGCTTTCTTT.